The next 32 T cell receptor beta chains were all read from a single sample in a study of CD8 T cells in Susac syndrome (dated by TCRdb to 2018 to 2020). The library was produced with the immunoSEQ multiplex PCR assay. RNA was extracted with the RNeasy kit and 0.5 to 1 ug was reverse transcribed using random hexamers. TCRdb reanalyzed the raw reads on its own, using fastp at Q25 for trimming and MiXCR for clone calling, and kept in-frame beta chains. Every CDR3 protein is listed once, alongside the most common genes and DNA of its rows. This sample is represented by some 180,000 distinct CDR3 sequences; roughly 94% of them were singletons. Jointly, the top ten make up 0.1% of the sample. The sequencing input was CD4+ T cells from PBMCs. These TCRs come from a human donor in good health.

The CDR3: CASGPPGGGYNEQFF. The CDR3 DNA sequence: TGTGCTAGTGGACCCCCGGGGGGGGGCTACAATGAGCAGTTCTTC. The rearrangement links TRBV12-5 to TRBJ2-1, with TRBD2 identical over 8 bases. Germline V gene sequence: CDR1 LGHNT, CDR2 FRNRAP. The CDR3 sequence is 15 residues long. V gave up 6 bases and J gave up 3 bases; unmatched junction bases: 7.

This clonotype has just one count. V usage is TRBV20-1 and J usage is TRBJ2-3; D is unclear. This CDR3 has 12 amino acids. The V end lost 6 bases, the J end lost 4 bases, and 11 bases lay between the germline ends. Per the germline V gene, CDR1 is DFQATT and CDR2 is SNEGSKA (reference sequence). DNA for the CDR3: TGCAGTGCCCAGACCGCACCAGATACGCAGTATTTT. It encodes CSAQTAPDTQYF.

This chain connects TRBV7-2 to TRBJ2-7; 10 bases match TRBD2. Germline values: CDR1 SGHTA, CDR2 FQGNSA. With V trimmed by 4 bases and J by 2 bases, 8 bases remained unmatched. CDR3 length: 16 amino acids. CDR3 sequence reads: CASSYPSGGRTYEQYF. CDR3 in DNA: TGTGCCAGCAGCTACCCTAGCGGGGGACGTACCTACGAGCAGTACTTC.

The CDR3 is CASSLGGAGATDTQYF. The DNA for the CDR3 is TGTGCCAGCAGCTTAGGTGGAGCGGGAGCCACAGATACGCAGTATTTT. V is TRBV7-8 and J is TRBJ2-3, with TRBD2 matching 8 bases. CDR1 and CDR2 (germline): SGHVS, FQNEAQ. The junction had 5 bases not matched to a gene; V was cut back by 1 base and J by 2 bases. The CDR3 consists of 16 residues.

The rearrangement links TRBV20-1 to TRBJ1-4; D is perhaps TRBD1 (5 bases). Germline V gives CDR1 DFQATT, CDR2 SNEGSKA (reference sequence). This CDR3 spans 14 amino acids. The V end lost 0 bases, the J end lost 7 bases, and 12 bases lay between the germline ends. This CDR3 reads CSARDPRGGEKLFF. CDR3 DNA sequence: TGCAGTGCTAGAGATCCGAGGGGCGGTGAAAAACTGTTTTTT.

V and J are TRBV20-1 and TRBJ2-1; 12 positions match TRBD1. CDR1 and CDR2 from the germline V gene are DFQATT and SNEGSKA (reference sequence). V trimming: 6 bases; J trimming: 8 bases; junction bases outside the gene matches: 5. The CDR3 has 13 residues. CDR3 residues: CSATGQGAYEQFF. CDR3 DNA sequence: TGCAGTGCCACGGGACAGGGGGCCTATGAGCAGTTCTTC.

The rearrangement joins TRBV20-1 to TRBJ2-7; tentative D call: TRBD1 (6 bases). V shed 6 bases and J shed 6 bases, with 24 bases lying between them. The CDR3 covers 15 residues. CDR1 is DFQATT and CDR2 is SNEGSKA in the germline V gene (reference sequence). For the CDR3, the DNA is TGCAGTGCGAGTTCTCCGGGACACACAACGGCCGAGCAGTACTTC. Translating it yields CSASSPGHTTAEQYF.

The rearrangement uses TRBV30 and TRBJ1-1, with unresolved D. Germline lookup yields CDR1 GTSNPN and CDR2 SVGIG (reference sequence). Trimming stripped 2 bases from V and 11 bases from J, with 15 bases between. CDR3 length equals 12 residues. For the CDR3, the DNA is TGTGCCTGGAGTTTTAAGTACGGGAGGGCTTTCTTT. This encodes CAWSFKYGRAFF.

J is TRBJ2-7 and V is TRBV9; maybe TRBD1 (5 bases). CDR1 and CDR2 from the germline V gene are SGDLS and YYNGEE. The V and J ends lost 3 bases and 6 bases respectively, with 13 bases between them. The CDR3 runs 13 residues. CDR3 amino acids: CASSETPRGEQYF. The DNA of the CDR3 is TGTGCCAGCAGCGAGACCCCTAGGGGCGAGCAGTACTTC. Drawing the rest from reference TRBV9 and TRBJ2-7, the complete variable domain is DSGVTQTPKHLITATGQRVTLRCSPRSGDLSVYWYQQSLDQGLQFLIQYYNGEERAKGNILERFSAQQFPDLHSELNLSSLELGDSALYFCASSETPRGEQYFGPGTRLTVT.

The J gene is TRBJ2-5, the V gene TRBV20-1; 11 nucleotides agree with TRBD2. The germline V gene encodes CDR1 DFQATT and CDR2 SNEGSKA (reference sequence). Trimming removed 7 bases from V and 3 bases from J; junction bases left unmatched: 4. The CDR3 is 13 amino acids. CDR3 region: CSVPGLAEETQYF. CDR3 DNA sequence: TGCAGTGTCCCGGGACTAGCGGAAGAGACCCAGTACTTC.

The V and J genes are TRBV18 and TRBJ1-1; D is ambiguous. Germline V gene data show CDR1 as KGHSH and CDR2 as LQKENI. V lost 4 bases to trimming and J lost 5 bases, with 14 bases between them. This CDR3 has 14 residues. CDR3 DNA sequence: TGTGCCAGCTCACGTAACAGAGGAGGGACTGAAGCTTTCTTT. Protein: CASSRNRGGTEAFF. The full variable domain, rest sourced from reference TRBV18 and TRBJ1-1, is NAGVMQNPRHLVRRRGQEARLRCSPMKGHSHVYWYRQLPEEGLKFMVYLQKENIIDESGMPKERFSAEFPKEGPSILRIQQVVRGDSAAYFCASSRNRGGTEAFFGQGTRLTVV.

The V gene is TRBV29-1, the J gene TRBJ2-7; D might be TRBD1 or TRBD2, each matching 5 bases. Trimming took off 5 bases at V and 5 bases at J, with 16 bases between the two ends. The CDR3 extends over 13 amino acids. The germline V gene encodes CDR1 SQVTM and CDR2 ANQGSEA. The CDR3 nucleotides are TGCAGCGTTCCCCATGCAGGGACCGACGAGCAGTACTTC. Its translation is CSVPHAGTDEQYF.

The chain carries TRBV7-2 and TRBJ2-2, with D perhaps TRBD1 (5 bases). The V end lost 1 base, the J end lost 6 bases, and 6 bases lay between the germline ends. Germline CDR1 SGHTA, CDR2 FQGNSA. The CDR3 totals 13 residues. The CDR3 reads CASSLVGAGELFF. As DNA, the CDR3 is TGTGCCAGCAGCTTAGTAGGGGCCGGGGAGCTGTTTTTT.

The genes are TRBV6-5 and TRBJ2-3; TRBD2 might be the D (5 bases). V was pared by 2 bases and J by 5 bases, with 11 bases between. The CDR3 has 14 residues. Germline CDR1 MNHEY, CDR2 SVGAGI. In DNA, the CDR3 is TGTGCCAGCAGTTACGGGAGTCCAGGAGATACGCAGTATTTT. This codes for CASSYGSPGDTQYF.

The genes are TRBV11-2 and TRBJ2-5, with TRBD2 matching 9 bases. The V gene end was trimmed by 5 bases and the J gene end by 4 bases; junction bases not matched to a gene: 2. The CDR3 spans 13 residues. Germline CDR1 SGHAT, CDR2 FQNNGV. The CDR3 bases are TGTGCCAGCAGCAGGACTAGCGTAGAGACCCAGTACTTC. Residues: CASSRTSVETQYF.

V and J are TRBV30 and TRBJ2-7; tentatively, D is TRBD2 (5 bases). The ends were cut back, 8 bases at V and 3 bases at J, with 23 bases in the middle. The CDR3 is 15 residues long. Germline V gene sequence: CDR1 GTSNPN, CDR2 SVGIG (reference sequence). CDR3 DNA sequence: TGTGCCCGCAATCCTGTAGCGTACGACTTCTACGAGCAGTACTTC. Its protein product is CARNPVAYDFYEQYF. Supplemented by reference TRBV30 and TRBJ2-7, the full variable domain reads SQTIHQWPATLVQPVGSPLSLECTVEGTSNPNLYWYRQAAGRGLQLLFYSVGIGQISSEVPQNLSASRPQDRQFILSSKKLLLSDSGFYLCARNPVAYDFYEQYFGPGTRLTVT.

The rearrangement uses TRBV9 and TRBJ2-2; D possibly corresponds to TRBD2 (5 bases). There are 13 residues in the CDR3. Trimming removed 3 bases from V and 7 bases from J, with 10 bases in between. Germline V lookup: CDR1 SGDLS, CDR2 YYNGEE. This CDR3 is CASSGLRGGELFF. In DNA, the CDR3 is TGTGCCAGCAGCGGCCTCCGGGGCGGGGAGCTGTTTTTT.

This chain links TRBV15 with TRBJ1-1, with 8 bases lining up with TRBD1. Germline CDR1 and CDR2: LNHNV and YYDKDF (reference sequence). This CDR3 has 13 amino acids. Trimming took 3 bases from V and 8 from J; bases not matched to a gene: 5. CDR3 residues: CATSSGQGSEAFF. The CDR3 region has the DNA TGTGCCACCAGCAGCGGACAGGGAAGCGAAGCTTTCTTT.

The chain couples TRBV28 to TRBJ1-5; TRBD1 matches at 11 bases. The CDR3 length is 16 residues. Trimming took 2 bases from V and 4 from J; bases not matched to a gene: 4. CDR1 MDHEN and CDR2 SYDVKM come from the germline V gene. CDR3 loop: CASSLRTGGRNQPQHF. The CDR3 coding sequence is TGTGCCAGCAGTTTACGGACAGGGGGCCGGAATCAGCCCCAGCATTTT.

V gene TRBV20-1 combines with J gene TRBJ1-2; D remains ambiguous. In germline, CDR1 is DFQATT, CDR2 SNEGSKA (reference sequence). The CDR3 loop spans 11 amino acids. V lost 3 bases to trimming and J lost 3 bases, with 5 bases between them. Here the CDR3 reads CSASADYGYTF. In DNA form, the CDR3 reads TGCAGTGCTAGTGCAGACTATGGCTACACCTTC.

This chain uses TRBV3-1 with TRBJ2-3, with 12 bases lining up with TRBD2. The germline gives CDR1 LGHDT, CDR2 YNNKEL (reference sequence). With 4 bases clipped from V and 2 bases from J, the junction kept 4 bases outside the gene matches. The CDR3 runs to 16 residues. The CDR3 coding sequence is TGTGCCAGCAGCCGAGGACTAGCGGGGAACACAGATACGCAGTATTTT. Translating it yields CASSRGLAGNTDTQYF.

V gene TRBV6-5 combines with J gene TRBJ2-1; 8 bases line up with TRBD2. The CDR3 is 14 amino acids. Germline assignment: CDR1 MNHEY and CDR2 SVGAGI. V lost 2 bases, J lost 10 bases, and 7 bases stayed unmatched. CDR3 DNA sequence: TGTGCCAGCAGTTACACCACTAGCGGAGGGGAGCAGTTCTTC. The encoded protein is CASSYTTSGGEQFF.

The CDR3 DNA follows: TGTGCCAGCGCTAGGGCCCAGGAGCAGTACTTC. Translation gives CASARAQEQYF. The chain combines TRBV6-5 with TRBJ2-7; no clear D gene. With 8 bases removed from V and 7 bases from J, the gap between germline ends came to 12 bases. The germline V gene has CDR1 MNHEY and CDR2 SVGAGI. CDR3 length: 11 amino acids.

V gene TRBV6-6 combines with J gene TRBJ2-2; tentative D call: TRBD2 (5 bases). V was clipped by 1 base and J by 1 base, with 10 bases between them. Germline CDR1 is MNHNY and CDR2 is SVGAGI (reference sequence). This CDR3 region has 16 residues. For the CDR3, the DNA is TGTGCCAGCAGTTACTTTGGGGAGAAGAACACCGGGGAGCTGTTTTTT. Its protein is CASSYFGEKNTGELFF.

The chain recombines TRBV7-6 with TRBJ2-1, with D perhaps given as TRBD1 or TRBD2 (6 bases each). Germline CDR1 reads SGHVS; CDR2 reads FNYEAQ. The V gene lost 5 bases and the J gene lost 0 bases, with 14 bases spanning the gap. This CDR3 is 16 amino acids long. The CDR3 spells CASSQTRGSSYNEQFF. The CDR3 bases are TGTGCCAGCAGCCAGACTAGGGGGAGCTCCTACAATGAGCAGTTCTTC. The entire variable domain, with the rest obtained from reference TRBV7-6 and TRBJ2-1, is as follows: GAGVSQSPRYKVTKRGQDVALRCDPISGHVSLYWYRQALGQGPEFLTYFNYEAQQDKSGLPNDRFSAERPEGSISTLTIQRTEQRDSAMYRCASSQTRGSSYNEQFFGPGTRLTVL.

The gene calls are TRBV5-4 and TRBJ2-3; D is unresolved. This CDR3 contains 13 residues. Trimming shortened V by 4 bases and J by 5 bases, and 11 bases separated the two germline ends. In germline, CDR1 is SGHNT, CDR2 YYREEE (reference sequence). Written as DNA, the CDR3 is TGTGCCAGCAGCGCCCAGCCAGGAGATACGCAGTATTTT. Translation gives CASSAQPGDTQYF.

A few counts support this clonotype. This chain uses TRBV24-1 with TRBJ2-2; possibly TRBD2 for D (6 bases). The V gene lost 6 bases and the J gene lost 2 bases, with 12 bases spanning the gap. CDR1 and CDR2 from the germline V gene are KGHDR and SFDVKD. This CDR3 region has 15 residues. The CDR3 DNA reads as TGTGCCACCAGTCCCCGGGGGTACAACACCGGGGAGCTGTTTTTT. Residues: CATSPRGYNTGELFF.

The chain employs TRBV18 and TRBJ2-3; D possibly corresponds to TRBD2 (5 bases). CDR1 and CDR2 from the germline V gene are KGHSH and LQKENI. CDR3 size: 12 residues. V was shortened by 5 bases and J by 6 bases, with 9 bases between the two germline ends. The CDR3 DNA reads as TGTGCCAGCTCAACGAGGGAGGATACGCAGTATTTT. Translation: CASSTREDTQYF.

This sequence joins TRBV15 and TRBJ2-7; either TRBD1 or TRBD2 may supply D (7 bases each). Germline V gives CDR1 LNHNV, CDR2 YYDKDF (reference sequence). Trimming stripped 1 base from V and 4 bases from J, with 14 bases between. CDR3 size: 15 residues. The CDR3 DNA sequence: TGTGCCACCAGCAGAGCGTATCAGGGGGGGTACGAGCAGTACTTC. It specifies CATSRAYQGGYEQYF.

In this sample, this clonotype turned up once. The genes are TRBV29-1 and TRBJ2-3; no clear D. The CDR3 has 13 residues. Trimming removed 4 bases at V and 2 bases at J, with 10 bases between. Germline loops: CDR1 SQVTM, CDR2 ANQGSEA. The CDR3 spells CSVGTYLTDTQYF. CDR3 DNA sequence: TGCAGCGTTGGGACCTACCTCACAGATACGCAGTATTTT.

This chain connects TRBV27 to TRBJ2-5, with TRBD1 matching over 7 bases. CDR3 size: 14 residues. V shed 6 bases, J shed 3 bases, and the junction held 7 bases outside the gene matches. Per germline, CDR1 MNHEY and CDR2 SMNVEV (reference sequence). CDR3 region: CASSRRTGEETQYF. CDR3 sequence (DNA): TGTGCCAGCAGCCGCCGGACAGGAGAAGAGACCCAGTACTTC.

The chain joins TRBV24-1 to TRBJ2-3; D assignment may be TRBD1 or TRBD2 (5 bases each). Trimming cost V 7 bases and J 1 base, with 11 bases left between them. Germline CDR1 KGHDR, CDR2 SFDVKD. CDR3 length equals 14 residues. The CDR3 DNA is TGTGCCACCAGGGATCGGGGCCGCACAGATACGCAGTATTTT. Its translation: CATRDRGRTDTQYF.